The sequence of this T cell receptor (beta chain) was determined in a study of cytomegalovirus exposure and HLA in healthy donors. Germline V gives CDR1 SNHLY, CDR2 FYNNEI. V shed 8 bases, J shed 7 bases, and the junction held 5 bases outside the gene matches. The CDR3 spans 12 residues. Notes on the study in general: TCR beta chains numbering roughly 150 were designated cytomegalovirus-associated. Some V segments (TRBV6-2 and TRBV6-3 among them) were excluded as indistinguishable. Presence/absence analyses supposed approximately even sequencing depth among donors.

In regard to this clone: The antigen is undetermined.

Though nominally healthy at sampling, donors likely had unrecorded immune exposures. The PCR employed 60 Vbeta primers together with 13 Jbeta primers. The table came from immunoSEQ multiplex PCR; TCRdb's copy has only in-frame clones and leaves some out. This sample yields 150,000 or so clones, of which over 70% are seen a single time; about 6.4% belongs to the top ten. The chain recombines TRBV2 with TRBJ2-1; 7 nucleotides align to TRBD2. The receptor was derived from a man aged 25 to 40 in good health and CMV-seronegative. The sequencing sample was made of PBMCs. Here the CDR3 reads CASHGRRNEQFF. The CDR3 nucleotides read TGTGCCAGCCACGGGAGGAGGAATGAGCAGTTCTTC.